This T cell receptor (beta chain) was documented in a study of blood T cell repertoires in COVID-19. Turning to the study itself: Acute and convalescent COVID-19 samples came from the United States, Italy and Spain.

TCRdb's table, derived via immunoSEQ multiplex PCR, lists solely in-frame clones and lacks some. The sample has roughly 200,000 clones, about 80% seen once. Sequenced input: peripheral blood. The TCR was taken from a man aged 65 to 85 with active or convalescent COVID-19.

The CDR3 DNA is TGTGCCAGCAGCGACGGACAGGGTTTCTACGATCAGCCCCAGCATTTT. Its protein product is CASSDGQGFYDQPQHF. The J gene is TRBJ1-5, the V gene TRBV7-9, with 8 bases lining up with TRBD1. Per the germline V gene, CDR1 is SEHNR and CDR2 is FQNEAQ (reference sequence). Trimming cost V 5 bases and J 5 bases; bases outside gene matches: 11. The CDR3 runs 16 residues.